The next 26 T cell receptor beta chains were all read from a single sample in a study of vaccination and CD4 T cells after COVID-19 (dated by TCRdb to the early 2020s). The sample's treatment or condition label is to be understood as: approximately nine-day PBMC culture with coronavirus spike peptide pools or control peptides (ViraFEST assay). CD4+ T cells from unexposed donors were collected before the COVID-19 pandemic (2011-2018). Receptor amplification or capture employed PCR. TCRdb lists the instrument as Illumina iSeq 100. TCR sequencing of DNA from cultured CD4+ T cells used the Oncomine TCR Beta short-read assay at the Johns Hopkins FTIC core. Genomic DNA was extracted from the cultured CD4+ T cells with the QIAamp micro DNA kit. TCRdb itself trimmed the public reads at Q25 with fastp, ran MiXCR and retained productive beta chains. Each record represents a unique CDR3 protein, reported with the most common genes and DNA among its rows. The sample includes thousands of distinct CDR3 sequences, with around a third observed a single time. Approximately 22% of the sample is taken by the ten largest.

These TCRs' antigens remain unknown. Sequenced: CD4+ T cells from blood, cultured in vitro. These receptors were taken from a human donor in good health.

This clonotype appeared a few times. The rearrangement links TRBV6-5 to TRBJ1-1; a possible D gene is TRBD1 (6 bases). This CDR3 spans 16 amino acids. The V gene's germline CDR1 is MNHEY and CDR2 SVGAGI. Trimming shortened V by 2 bases and J by 5 bases, and 18 bases separated the two germline ends. CDR3 DNA: TGTGCCAGCAGTTACGGGAGCTTAACAGGGAGAACTGAAGCTTTCTTT. Amino acid sequence: CASSYGSLTGRTEAFF.

The chain carries TRBV7-2 and TRBJ2-3; 8 nucleotides agree with TRBD2. Germline V gives CDR1 SGHTA, CDR2 FQGNSA. The CDR3 totals 14 residues. Losses at the gene ends were 3 bases for V and 6 bases for J; bases not matched to a gene: 5. The CDR3 spells CASSFSREVDTQYF. The CDR3 DNA reads TGTGCCAGCAGCTTCTCGCGGGAGGTGGATACGCAGTATTTT. The full variable domain, completed using reference TRBV7-2 and TRBJ2-3, is GAGVSQSPSNKVTEKGKDVELRCDPISGHTALYWYRQSLGQGLEFLIYFQGNSAPDKSGLPSDRFSAERTGGSVSTLTIQRTQQEDSAVYLCASSFSREVDTQYFGPGTRLTVL.

Only a few counts were recorded for this clonotype. The chain combines TRBV20-1 with TRBJ1-5; 7 bases map to TRBD1. Trimming took 6 bases from V and 9 from J; bases not matched to a gene: 14. Germline lookup yields CDR1 DFQATT and CDR2 SNEGSKA (reference sequence). The CDR3 is made up of 14 amino acids. In DNA form, the CDR3 reads TGCAGTGCGGTTTTATCTACAGGGGAAAGGCCCCAGCATTTT. Its protein product is CSAVLSTGERPQHF.

The chain couples TRBV2 to TRBJ2-2; D is uncertain. The V gene's germline CDR1 is SNHLY and CDR2 FYNNEI. V gave up 3 bases and J gave up 6 bases, with 11 bases separating them. This CDR3 spans 14 amino acids. CDR3 coding DNA: TGTGCCAGCAGTGACGAAAGGTGGGCCGGGGAGCTGTTTTTT. Its translation is CASSDERWAGELFF.

This chain links TRBV6-2 or TRBV6-3 with TRBJ2-7; D not resolved. V was clipped by 6 bases and J by 7 bases, with 10 bases between them. This CDR3 is built from 11 residues. Germline V lookup: CDR1 MNHEY, CDR2 SVGEGT. In DNA form, the CDR3 reads TGTGCCAGCAGCAACGCCCGAGAGCAGTACTTC. This sequence encodes CASSNAREQYF.

A single count supports this clonotype. CDR3: CASSETGGGNTIYF. The DNA of the CDR3 is TGTGCCAGCAGCGAGACAGGGGGAGGAAACACCATATATTTT. The V call is TRBV2, the J call TRBJ1-3; 9 bases map to TRBD1. The ends lost 6 bases at V and 4 bases at J; junction bases unmatched: 4. This CDR3 has 14 residues. The germline gives CDR1 SNHLY, CDR2 FYNNEI.

The chain has TRBV28 and TRBJ2-2; perhaps TRBD1 as D (5 bases). The CDR3 spans 12 residues. V was trimmed by 7 bases and J by 9 bases, leaving 12 bases between them. Looked up from germline, CDR1 is MDHEN and CDR2 is SYDVKM. The CDR3 region has the DNA TGTGCCAGCAACCTGGGGCAGAGGGAGCTGTTTTTT. Protein sequence: CASNLGQRELFF.

This clonotype was seen more than once but under ten times. The V and J genes are TRBV28 and TRBJ1-5; possible D gene TRBD1, 6 bases. The CDR3 consists of 12 residues. Germline assignment: CDR1 MDHEN and CDR2 SYDVKM. The chain's CDR3 is CSTGTANQPQHF. CDR3 DNA: TGTAGCACAGGGACCGCGAATCAGCCCCAGCATTTT.

This clonotype was observed a handful of times. The chain is built from TRBV20-1 and TRBJ2-3, with D perhaps given as TRBD1 or TRBD2 (5 bases each). Germline V CDR1 and CDR2: DFQATT, SNEGSKA (reference sequence). V was cut by 0 bases and J by 8 bases, with 9 bases left in between. The CDR3 has 12 amino acids. CDR3 region: CSARDLRGTQYF. CDR3 DNA sequence: TGCAGTGCTAGAGATTTGAGGGGTACGCAGTATTTT.

The chain recombines TRBV6-2 or TRBV6-3 with TRBJ2-5; no reliable D call. This CDR3 region has 13 residues. CDR1 and CDR2 (germline): MNHEY, SVGEGT. Trimming stripped 5 bases from V and 2 bases from J, with 9 bases between. CDR3 nucleotide sequence: TGTGCCAGCAGTCTGCCGTTTCAAGAGACCCAGTACTTC. It codes for CASSLPFQETQYF.

Concerning this clonotype: A much larger clone differs by one base, so this may be a read error. The chain has TRBV7-9 and TRBJ1-6; perhaps TRBD1 as D (5 bases). This CDR3 region has 16 residues. CDR1 and CDR2 (germline): SEHNR, FQNEAQ (reference sequence). CDR3 sequence: CASSLMQGPSNPPLHF. CDR3 sequence (DNA): TGTGCCAGCAGCTTAATGCAGGGACCCTCTAATCCACCCCTCCACTTT.

This clonotype was counted between two and nine times. The chain recombines TRBV12-3 or TRBV12-4 with TRBJ2-7, with 7 nucleotides matching TRBD1. With 6 bases clipped from V and 0 bases from J, the junction kept 8 bases outside the gene matches. The CDR3 totals 15 residues. The CDR3 loop reads CASSQQGTLSYEQYF. In nucleotides, the CDR3 is TGTGCCAGCAGCCAACAGGGGACCCTCTCCTACGAGCAGTACTTC.

The chain combines TRBV27 with TRBJ2-7; tentatively, D is TRBD2 (5 bases). The CDR3 contains 16 residues. The germline V and J ends were trimmed by 7 bases and 5 bases, with 24 bases remaining between them. Germline V gene lookup returns CDR1 MNHEY and CDR2 SMNVEV (reference sequence). CDR3 sequence: CASNPRSGVGFHEQYF. CDR3 DNA: TGTGCCAGCAACCCTAGGTCCGGGGTGGGGTTCCACGAGCAGTACTTC.

This chain links TRBV12-3 or TRBV12-4 with TRBJ1-2; perhaps TRBD1 as D (6 bases). The V end lost 2 bases, the J end lost 4 bases, and 17 bases lay between the germline ends. The CDR3 has 16 residues. The CDR3 DNA sequence: TGTGCCAGCAGTTTATTTTCAGGGGCAAGGTCCTATGGCTACACCTTC. It translates to CASSLFSGARSYGYTF.

The V gene is TRBV12-3 or TRBV12-4, the J gene TRBJ2-2, with a possible D match to TRBD1 (8 bases). This CDR3 spans 16 amino acids. V lost 6 bases and J lost 3, with 17 bases in between. In DNA form, the CDR3 reads TGTGCCAGCAGCCTAACAGGGGGGGGGGACACCGGGGAGCTGTTTTTT. This sequence encodes CASSLTGGGDTGELFF.

The chain links TRBV28 to TRBJ1-2, with unresolved D. Germline V gene lookup returns CDR1 MDHEN and CDR2 SYDVKM. CDR3 size: 12 residues. The germline V and J ends were trimmed by 6 bases and 6 bases, with 11 bases remaining between them. CDR3 amino acids: CASSPSGNGYTF. CDR3 nucleotide sequence: TGTGCCAGCAGCCCCTCGGGGAATGGCTACACCTTC.

This clonotype was counted between two and nine times. The chain employs TRBV20-1 and TRBJ2-3; weak D call: TRBD2 (5 bases). V gave up 0 bases and J gave up 3 bases, with 13 bases separating them. CDR3 length: 15 amino acids. Germline assignment: CDR1 DFQATT and CDR2 SNEGSKA (reference sequence). CDR3 residues: CSARDSAEATDTQYF. The CDR3 DNA reads as TGCAGTGCTAGAGATTCAGCGGAGGCGACAGATACGCAGTATTTT.

The chain is built from TRBV7-3 and TRBJ1-1; the D is unclear. The CDR3 consists of 13 residues. The V gene lost 6 bases and the J gene lost 0 bases, with 8 bases spanning the gap. Germline V CDR1 and CDR2: SGHTA, FQGTGA. CDR3 loop: CASRSTVNTEAFF. CDR3 bases: TGTGCCAGCAGGTCCACAGTGAACACTGAAGCTTTCTTT.

The table lists this clonotype with a few counts. The rearrangement links TRBV7-2 to TRBJ2-3; D remains unclear. The V end was cut by 1 base, the J end by 2 bases, with 7 bases between. The CDR3 is made up of 14 amino acids. Germline V gene data show CDR1 as SGHTA and CDR2 as FQGNSA. In nucleotides, the CDR3 is TGTGCCAGCAGCTTAGGGTCTAACACAGATACGCAGTATTTT. The encoded protein is CASSLGSNTDTQYF. Looking up the rest from reference TRBV7-2 and TRBJ2-3 gives the full variable domain: GAGVSQSPSNKVTEKGKDVELRCDPISGHTALYWYRQSLGQGLEFLIYFQGNSAPDKSGLPSDRFSAERTGGSVSTLTIQRTQQEDSAVYLCASSLGSNTDTQYFGPGTRLTVL.

V gene TRBV19 combines with J gene TRBJ2-7; possibly TRBD1 or TRBD2 for D (6 bases each). The CDR3 sequence is 15 residues long. V was pared by 5 bases and J by 6 bases, with 20 bases between. The germline gives CDR1 LNHDA, CDR2 SQIVND (reference sequence). The CDR3 DNA reads TGTGCCAGTAGTGTATCAAGACAGGCGACTAGCGAGCAGTACTTC. It codes for CASSVSRQATSEQYF.

The chain has TRBV14 and TRBJ2-6; D might be TRBD1 (6 bases). CDR1 is SGHDN and CDR2 is FVKESK in the germline V gene. The ends were cut back, 0 bases at V and 1 base at J, with 22 bases in the middle. The CDR3 runs to 21 residues. The CDR3 nucleotides are TGTGCCAGCAGCCAAGATCTGAGGGAGACAGGTCACCAATCTGGGGCCAACGTCCTGACTTTC. This sequence encodes CASSQDLRETGHQSGANVLTF.

The table lists this clonotype with a few counts. The rearrangement joins TRBV6-2 or TRBV6-3 to TRBJ1-2; unclear D gene. There are 11 residues in the CDR3. From germline, CDR1 is MNHEY and CDR2 SVGEGT. The V and J ends lost 5 bases and 5 bases respectively, with 6 bases between them. CDR3 sequence: CASSTRYGYTF. The CDR3 coding sequence is TGTGCCAGCAGTACGCGATATGGCTACACCTTC.

This chain uses TRBV7-2 with TRBJ2-3; 10 nucleotides agree with TRBD2. The CDR3 has 15 amino acids. The trim removed 6 bases at V and 8 bases at J, leaving 11 bases unmatched. Per germline, CDR1 SGHTA and CDR2 FQGNSA. The CDR3 region is CASSKGLAGEGTQYF. The CDR3 DNA reads TGTGCCAGCAGTAAGGGGCTAGCGGGAGAGGGTACGCAGTATTTT.

The rearrangement joins TRBV19 to TRBJ2-7, with TRBD1 matching over 7 bases. Germline values: CDR1 LNHDA, CDR2 SQIVND (reference sequence). CDR3 length: 16 residues. V gave up 7 bases and J gave up 2 bases; unmatched junction bases: 14. The CDR3 region has the DNA TGTGCCAGTAAACCCACGACAGGGAACGGACCCTACGAGCAGTACTTC. Translating gives CASKPTTGNGPYEQYF.

The chain has TRBV7-8 and TRBJ2-1; 9 bases map to TRBD2. V was pared by 8 bases and J by 4 bases, with 6 bases of the junction left unmatched. CDR1 is SGHVS, CDR2 FQNEAQ, per germline. The CDR3 contains 14 residues. CDR3 sequence: CASLLAGVYNEQFF. CDR3 DNA sequence: TGTGCCAGCTTATTAGCGGGAGTTTACAATGAGCAGTTCTTC.

This clonotype was seen more than once but under ten times. This chain connects TRBV20-1 to TRBJ2-7; D is possibly TRBD1 (5 bases). V lost 0 bases, J lost 2 bases, and 11 bases lay in between. The CDR3 consists of 14 residues. CDR1 is DFQATT, CDR2 SNEGSKA, per germline (reference sequence). The CDR3 DNA reads as TGCAGTGCTAGAGATTCCGTCAGGGCCTACGAGCAGTACTTC. Its translation: CSARDSVRAYEQYF.